Listed here are 27 T cell receptor beta chains from one sample, sequenced in a study of blood T cell repertoires in COVID-19. Clones were read by immunoSEQ multiplex PCR, and TCRdb kept only the in-frame ones, dropping some. The sample consists of 250,000 to 350,000 clones, almost 90% of them appearing once. Sequencing was carried out using PBMCs or T cells enriched from blood (not recorded which). These receptors were obtained from a young woman with acute COVID-19.

This chain uses TRBV11-2 with TRBJ2-5; 9 positions match TRBD1. This CDR3 has 14 residues. V lost 5 bases to trimming and J lost 0 bases; unmatched junction nucleotides: 1. The germline CDR1 and CDR2 sequences are SGHAT and FQNNGV. CDR3 residues: CASSGQGYQETQYF. The CDR3, as DNA: TGTGCCAGCAGCGGACAGGGGTACCAAGAGACCCAGTACTTC.

This clone was detected only a few times. J is TRBJ1-5 and V is TRBV24-1, with D possibly matching TRBD1 (6 bases). The germline V gene encodes CDR1 KGHDR and CDR2 SFDVKD. The CDR3 is made up of 13 amino acids. Deletions cut 6 bases from V and 5 bases from J, with 10 bases between. The CDR3 loop reads CATSMWGHQPQHF. As DNA, the CDR3 is TGTGCCACCAGTATGTGGGGGCATCAGCCCCAGCATTTT.

As regards this clone: No DNA is shown, since the ends of the CDR3 on it are uncertain; the CDR3 is the one TCRdb lists. The V gene is TRBV6-4, the J gene TRBJ1-5; TRBD1 is the table's D call, not checked against the DNA. The germline V gene encodes CDR1 MRHNA and CDR2 SNTAGT. The CDR3 is 21 amino acids long, termini counted. The CDR3 spells CASSDAPQYTGLGTGNQPQHF.

The gene calls are TRBV7-9 and TRBJ1-1; no clear D. The V end was cut by 5 bases, the J end by 3 bases, with 13 bases between. CDR1 and CDR2 from the germline V gene are SEHNR and FQNEAQ (reference sequence). This CDR3 comprises 14 residues. The CDR3 DNA reads TGTGCCAGCAGCCCGGTAGATCGATACACTGAAGCTTTCTTT. It yields the protein CASSPVDRYTEAFF.

The chain recombines TRBV7-6 with TRBJ1-1; TRBD1 matches at 10 bases. V lost 4 bases to trimming and J lost 2 bases; unmatched junction nucleotides: 4. CDR1 is SGHVS, CDR2 FNYEAQ, per germline. The CDR3 spans 15 residues. The CDR3: CASSSRQGANTEAFF. Here the CDR3 DNA reads TGTGCCAGCAGCTCAAGACAGGGGGCAAACACTGAAGCTTTCTTT. The full variable domain, in which reference TRBV7-6 and TRBJ1-1 provide the parts outside the CDR3, is GAGVSQSPRYKVTKRGQDVALRCDPISGHVSLYWYRQALGQGPEFLTYFNYEAQQDKSGLPNDRFSAERPEGSISTLTIQRTEQRDSAMYRCASSSRQGANTEAFFGQGTRLTVV.

This chain joins TRBV3-1 (or the pseudogene TRBV3-2) and TRBJ2-7; 8 nucleotides line up with TRBD2. This CDR3 contains 17 residues. CDR1 is LGHDT, CDR2 YNNKEL, per germline (reference sequence). The trim removed 5 bases at V and 1 base at J, leaving 13 bases unmatched. The CDR3 coding sequence is TGTGCCAGCAGCTCTACTAGCGGCACCCGATTTTCCTACGAGCAGTACTTC. Protein product: CASSSTSGTRFSYEQYF.

The V gene is TRBV30, the J gene TRBJ2-3; no clear D. This CDR3 comprises 11 residues. The ends were cut back, 0 bases at V and 7 bases at J, with 5 bases in the middle. The germline gives CDR1 GTSNPN, CDR2 SVGIG (reference sequence). The CDR3 bases are TGTGCCTGGAGTGTACAGAATACGCAGTATTTT. Amino acid sequence: CAWSVQNTQYF.

This rearrangement joins TRBV2 to TRBJ2-5, with D perhaps matching TRBD1 (5 bases). Germline lookup yields CDR1 SNHLY and CDR2 FYNNEI. This CDR3 is 12 amino acids long. The ends were cut back, 8 bases at V and 0 bases at J, with 7 bases in the middle. The CDR3 DNA reads TGTGCCAGCTGGACAAACCAAGAGACCCAGTACTTC. Its translation: CASWTNQETQYF.

V usage is TRBV28 and J usage is TRBJ2-7, with 10 bases aligning to TRBD1. Trimming at V came to 5 bases and at J to 2 bases, leaving 3 bases not matched to a gene. CDR3 length equals 14 residues. In germline, CDR1 is MDHEN, CDR2 SYDVKM. Here the CDR3 DNA reads TGTGCCAGCAGTCCCGGGACAGGGGCCTACGAGCAGTACTTC. Residues: CASSPGTGAYEQYF.

This clone was seen just once. This CDR3 is also generated by other DNA sequences in the sample. This rearrangement joins TRBV5-1 to TRBJ2-1, with 8 positions matching TRBD2. Looked up from germline, CDR1 is SGHRS and CDR2 is YFSETQ. The CDR3 is made up of 15 amino acids. The J segment lost 0 bases and the V segment lost 4 bases, leaving 3 bases of the junction unmatched. CDR3: CASSPSGSSYNEQFF. As DNA, the CDR3 is TGCGCCAGCAGCCCAAGCGGGAGCTCCTACAATGAGCAGTTCTTC.

The chain joins TRBV5-6 to TRBJ2-5; TRBD2 matches at 9 bases. V was pared by 4 bases and J by 4 bases, with 2 bases of the junction left unmatched. The CDR3 is 13 amino acids. The germline V gene encodes CDR1 SGHDT and CDR2 YYEEEE. This chain's CDR3 is CASSRAGGETQYF. The CDR3 DNA sequence: TGTGCCAGCAGCCGAGCGGGAGGAGAGACCCAGTACTTC.

The CDR3 coding sequence is TGTGCCAGCAGCCCCAGGAGCGGGAACACCGGGGAGCTGTTTTTT. It codes for CASSPRSGNTGELFF. J is TRBJ2-2 and V is TRBV7-2, with D perhaps matching TRBD2 (5 bases). CDR3 length equals 15 residues. V was trimmed by 5 bases and J by 1 base, leaving 11 bases between them. Looked up from germline, CDR1 is SGHTA and CDR2 is FQGNSA.

This clone occurred once. This chain uses TRBV4-1 with TRBJ1-1, with a tentative D call TRBD1 (6 bases). Germline V gene lookup returns CDR1 MGHRA and CDR2 YSYEKL. The CDR3 is made up of 18 amino acids. The germline V and J ends were trimmed by 4 bases and 0 bases, with 21 bases remaining between them. The CDR3 nucleotides read TGCGCCAGCAGCCTTATCCTGGACCTGACAGGTCTGAACACTGAAGCTTTCTTT. It encodes CASSLILDLTGLNTEAFF.

The V call is TRBV7-2, the J call TRBJ1-1; 9 bases fit TRBD1. Trimming at V came to 5 bases and at J to 5 bases, leaving 6 bases not matched to a gene. CDR3 length equals 14 residues. Germline CDR1 and CDR2: SGHTA and FQGNSA. CDR3 nucleotide sequence: TGTGCCAGCAGCGTAGGGACAGGGAGAACTGAAGCTTTCTTT. Translated: CASSVGTGRTEAFF.

The rearrangement links TRBV7-9 to TRBJ1-4, with 10 bases lining up with TRBD1. Germline CDR1 and CDR2: SEHNR and FQNEAQ (reference sequence). V lost 3 bases to trimming and J lost 4 bases; unmatched junction nucleotides: 2. There are 15 residues in the CDR3. CDR3 in amino acids: CASSFWDRGNEKLFF. The CDR3 DNA is TGTGCCAGCAGCTTCTGGGACAGGGGTAATGAAAAACTGTTTTTT.

This chain links TRBV4-1 with TRBJ2-7, with D tentatively TRBD2 (5 bases). V lost 5 bases and J lost 0, with 11 bases in between. This CDR3 has 14 amino acids. The germline gives CDR1 MGHRA, CDR2 YSYEKL. The CDR3 loop is CASSGLPLSYEQYF. The CDR3 bases are TGCGCCAGCAGCGGACTTCCCCTCTCCTACGAGCAGTACTTC.

This clone appeared a few times. The genes are TRBV10-3 and TRBJ2-7, with 7 positions matching TRBD1. The CDR3 runs to 16 residues. Germline V gene sequence: CDR1 ENHRY, CDR2 SYGVKD. V was pared by 8 bases and J by 0 bases, with 13 bases of the junction left unmatched. CDR3 in DNA: TGTGCCATCGGTGGGAAGGACAGGACCGACTCCTACGAGCAGTACTTC. Encoded protein: CAIGGKDRTDSYEQYF.

The chain employs TRBV7-9 and TRBJ1-1; 8 bases are shared with TRBD1. Germline CDR1 reads SEHNR; CDR2 reads FQNEAQ (reference sequence). Germline trimming cut 4 bases from V and 2 bases from J; bases unmatched to any gene: 6. This CDR3 contains 15 residues. CDR3 DNA sequence: TGTGCCAGCAGCTCTGGACAGGGCGTAAACACTGAAGCTTTCTTT. Protein sequence: CASSSGQGVNTEAFF. The full variable domain, in which reference TRBV7-9 and TRBJ1-1 provide the parts outside the CDR3, is DTGVSQNPRHKITKRGQNVTFRCDPISEHNRLYWYRQTLGQGPEFLTYFQNEAQLEKSRLLSDRFSAERPKGSFSTLEIQRTEQGDSAMYLCASSSGQGVNTEAFFGQGTRLTVV.

The gene calls are TRBV2 and TRBJ1-6, with 7 positions matching TRBD1. In germline, CDR1 is SNHLY, CDR2 FYNNEI. The CDR3 has 13 amino acids. After removal of 9 bases from V and 8 bases from J, the junction contained 7 bases not matched to a gene. CDR3 residues: CARGGQSDSPLHF. Here the CDR3 DNA reads TGTGCCAGGGGGGGACAGAGTGATTCACCCCTCCACTTT.

The genes are TRBV28 and TRBJ2-7; 7 bases map to TRBD1. The J segment lost 2 bases and the V segment lost 3 bases, leaving 7 bases of the junction unmatched. This CDR3 is 15 amino acids long. Germline CDR1 and CDR2: MDHEN and SYDVKM. In DNA, the CDR3 is TGTGCCAGCAGTTTTCTGGCAGGGGGAACCTACGAGCAGTACTTC. It yields the protein CASSFLAGGTYEQYF.

The chain uses TRBV29-1 and TRBJ1-4, with 8 bases aligning to TRBD1. The J segment lost 5 bases and the V segment lost 7 bases, leaving 6 bases of the junction unmatched. The CDR3 contains 13 residues. Germline V gene lookup returns CDR1 SQVTM and CDR2 ANQGSEA. The CDR3 DNA reads as TGCAGCGCACGGACAGGGTGGAATGAAAAACTGTTTTTT. Its translation is CSARTGWNEKLFF.

Comment on this clone: A much larger clone differs by one base, so this may be a read error. At the DNA level, this CDR3 is encoded by other sequences in the same sample as well. The chain uses TRBV27 and TRBJ2-7; D unclear. Trimming stripped 5 bases from V and 2 bases from J, with 4 bases between. The CDR3 spans 11 residues. In germline, CDR1 is MNHEY, CDR2 SMNVEV (reference sequence). In DNA form, the CDR3 reads TGTGCCAGCAGTCCAACCTACGAGCAGTACTTC. It is translated as CASSPTYEQYF.

The chain couples TRBV28 to TRBJ1-2; a weak D match, TRBD1 (5 bases). Germline V gives CDR1 MDHEN, CDR2 SYDVKM. V lost 6 bases, J lost 4 bases, and 21 bases lay in between. The CDR3 is 16 residues long. CDR3 loop: CASSWVRLRDGYGYTF. The CDR3 nucleotides are TGTGCCAGCAGCTGGGTTAGACTCAGGGATGGCTATGGCTACACCTTC.

The rearrangement joins TRBV6-5 to TRBJ2-7, with D perhaps matching TRBD1 (5 bases). V was cut by 2 bases and J by 6 bases, with 14 bases left in between. Germline-derived CDR1 and CDR2 are MNHEY and SVGAGI. This CDR3 spans 14 amino acids. CDR3 sequence: CASSYQPPGAEQYF. The DNA of the CDR3 is TGTGCCAGCAGTTACCAGCCCCCTGGGGCCGAGCAGTACTTC.

V and J are TRBV7-8 and TRBJ2-1, with D perhaps matching TRBD1 (5 bases). Trimming stripped 1 base from V and 4 bases from J, with 14 bases between. Looked up from germline, CDR1 is SGHVS and CDR2 is FQNEAQ. The CDR3 covers 16 residues. The CDR3 spells CASSLDSNRLYNEQFF. The CDR3 bases are TGTGCCAGCAGCTTAGATTCGAACAGGTTGTACAATGAGCAGTTCTTC.

The gene calls are TRBV28 and TRBJ2-3; 8 nucleotides match TRBD2. The CDR3 contains 17 residues. V was pared by 4 bases and J by 0 bases, with 9 bases of the junction left unmatched. The germline CDR1 and CDR2 sequences are MDHEN and SYDVKM. The chain's CDR3 is CASSSSGRAYSTDTQYF. The CDR3 DNA sequence: TGTGCCAGCAGTTCGTCCGGGAGGGCCTACAGCACAGATACGCAGTATTTT. The variable domain in full, with the rest retrieved from reference TRBV28 and TRBJ2-3, is DVKVTQSSRYLVKRTGEKVFLECVQDMDHENMFWYRQDPGLGLRLIYFSYDVKMKEKGDIPEGYSVSREKKERFSLILESASTNQTSMYLCASSSSGRAYSTDTQYFGPGTRLTVL.

The chain links TRBV10-3 to TRBJ1-1, with D perhaps matching TRBD1 (5 bases). The CDR3 contains 17 residues. Trimming removed 1 base at V and 3 bases at J, with 18 bases between. CDR1 ENHRY and CDR2 SYGVKD come from the germline V gene. This CDR3 reads CAISEFLPDRGYTEAFF. The CDR3 DNA reads TGTGCCATCAGTGAGTTCCTTCCTGATAGGGGTTACACTGAAGCTTTCTTT.